The 25 T cell receptor beta chains below come from one sample, sequenced in a study of blood T cell repertoires in COVID-19. Method: immunoSEQ multiplex PCR; TCRdb's copy keeps in-frame clones and lacks some. The sample carries roughly 150,000 clones, 79% recorded once. Sequencing was done on a sample of peripheral blood. The receptors were sampled from a woman between 55 and 75 years old with COVID-19, enrolled during active disease.

This chain joins TRBV21-1 and TRBJ2-7; the D segment call TRBD2 is taken from the table without a DNA check. TRBV21-1 is reported as a pseudogene. This CDR3 comprises 17 residues. CDR3 coding DNA: TGTGCCAGCAGCAAAGCCCTAGGAAGTCCGCGAGACTACGAGCAGTACTTC. Encoded protein: CASSKALGSPRDYEQYF.

The rearrangement uses TRBV3-1 (or the pseudogene TRBV3-2) and TRBJ2-2; D is perhaps TRBD2 (5 bases). This CDR3 comprises 14 residues. The V and J ends lost 2 bases and 6 bases respectively, with 10 bases between them. Germline CDR1 LGHDT, CDR2 YNNKEL (reference sequence). The CDR3 protein is CASSQIIGAGELFF. CDR3 bases: TGTGCCAGCAGCCAAATAATCGGGGCCGGGGAGCTGTTTTTT.

This chain connects TRBV28 to TRBJ1-5; TRBD1 agrees at 9 bases. The length of the CDR3 is 19 residues. Germline lookup yields CDR1 MDHEN and CDR2 SYDVKM. V shed 7 bases, J shed 2 bases, and the junction held 18 bases outside the gene matches. The CDR3 region has the DNA TGTGCCAGCACGTCACACCGGGACAGGGTTGTCTTGGGCAATCAGCCCCAGCATTTT. Protein product: CASTSHRDRVVLGNQPQHF.

This clone was found once. The gene calls are TRBV6-6 and TRBJ1-1, with TRBD1 identical over 7 bases. The V gene's germline CDR1 is MNHNY and CDR2 SVGAGI (reference sequence). This CDR3 spans 15 amino acids. J gave up 6 bases and V 0 bases, and 7 bases lay outside the gene matches. DNA for the CDR3: TGTGCCAGCAGTTACTCCAGGACAGGAAGGTCTGAAGCTTTCTTT. It translates to CASSYSRTGRSEAFF.

This clone turned up a few times. The CDR3 coding sequence is TGTGCCAGTAGTCTTGGGGACAGGGGATACGAGCAGTACTTC. Translated, it gives CASSLGDRGYEQYF. The chain combines TRBV19 with TRBJ2-7, with 10 bases that match TRBD1. Germline assignment: CDR1 LNHDA and CDR2 SQIVND (reference sequence). The ends lost 5 bases at V and 4 bases at J; junction bases unmatched: 5. The CDR3 totals 14 residues.

There are a few counts of this clone. V is TRBV12-3 or TRBV12-4 and J is TRBJ1-3, with D unresolved. The CDR3 runs to 13 residues. V gave up 6 bases and J gave up 4 bases, with 10 bases separating them. The CDR3 sequence: CASRWATGNTIYF. The CDR3 bases are TGTGCCAGCAGGTGGGCCACAGGAAACACCATATATTTT.

The chain uses TRBV19 and TRBJ1-4, with 7 bases matching TRBD1. From germline, CDR1 is LNHDA and CDR2 SQIVND (reference sequence). This CDR3 is 14 amino acids long. J lost 5 bases, V lost 5 bases, and 5 bases had no gene match. CDR3 nucleotide sequence: TGTGCCAGTAGTGTCAGGGGGAGGAATGAAAAACTGTTTTTT. Amino acid sequence: CASSVRGRNEKLFF.

The chain employs TRBV10-2 and TRBJ2-3; maybe TRBD1 (6 bases). The CDR3 is 14 amino acids. The germline V gene encodes CDR1 WSHSY and CDR2 SAAADI. V was trimmed by 5 bases and J by 2 bases, leaving 11 bases between them. CDR3 region: CASSQGWNTDTQYF. For the CDR3, the DNA is TGCGCCAGCAGTCAGGGGTGGAACACAGATACGCAGTATTTT.

The CDR3 spells CASSLSGGSGNTIYF. CDR3 nucleotide sequence: TGCGCCAGCAGCCTAAGCGGGGGCTCTGGAAACACCATATATTTT. The chain is built from TRBV4-1 and TRBJ1-3; weak D call: TRBD1 (5 bases). The V and J ends lost 4 bases and 0 bases respectively, with 10 bases between them. There are 15 residues in the CDR3. CDR1 is MGHRA, CDR2 YSYEKL, per germline.

This chain joins TRBV6-7 and TRBJ2-7; D might be TRBD1 (6 bases). TRBV6-7 is an ORF for which the function is uncertain. The CDR3 runs 13 residues. Trimming shortened V by 9 bases and J by 2 bases, and 14 bases separated the two germline ends. The CDR3 coding sequence is TGTGCCAGGATTTATAGGACAGCCTACGAGCAGTACGTC. This codes for CARIYRTAYEQYV.

DNA of the CDR3: TGCGCCAGCAGCTTGGACTCGGCCGGCGGCTATCATGGCTACACCTTC. It is translated as CASSLDSAGGYHGYTF. The rearrangement uses TRBV5-1 and TRBJ1-2; D unresolved. The CDR3 runs to 16 residues. V lost 0 bases and J 6 bases, leaving 18 bases between the germline ends. CDR1 is SGHRS, CDR2 YFSETQ, per germline.

The chain employs TRBV7-8 and TRBJ2-3, with D perhaps matching TRBD2 (5 bases). The germline V and J ends were trimmed by 1 base and 2 bases, with 10 bases remaining between them. This CDR3 is built from 15 residues. From germline, CDR1 is SGHVS and CDR2 FQNEAQ. CDR3 sequence: CASSLGETPTDTQYF. For the CDR3, the DNA is TGTGCCAGCAGCTTAGGGGAGACACCCACAGATACGCAGTATTTT.

This rearrangement joins TRBV5-1 to TRBJ1-2, with 7 bases aligning to TRBD1. The CDR3 contains 14 residues. Germline V gives CDR1 SGHRS, CDR2 YFSETQ. The V and J ends lost 5 bases and 8 bases, in that order; junction bases with no gene match: 12. The CDR3 protein is CASRTGTASVGYTF. The DNA for the CDR3 is TGCGCCAGCAGAACCGGGACAGCCTCCGTCGGCTACACCTTC.

This CDR3 is CASSLGAYTEQYV. The CDR3 DNA is TGTGCCAGCAGCTTGGGGGCATACACCGAGCAGTACGTC. This chain connects TRBV5-6 to TRBJ2-7, with D unclear. Germline values: CDR1 SGHDT, CDR2 YYEEEE. The CDR3 length is 13 residues. V lost 0 bases and J 6 bases, leaving 10 bases between the germline ends.

This chain uses TRBV7-3 with TRBJ2-3; D is possibly TRBD1 (5 bases). V lost 5 bases, J lost 3 bases, and 12 bases lay in between. The V gene's germline CDR1 is SGHTA and CDR2 FQGTGA. The CDR3 sequence is 14 residues long. CDR3 bases: TGTGCCAGCAGCCCCCTAGGGGCTACAGATACGCAGTATTTT. Amino acid sequence: CASSPLGATDTQYF.

V gene TRBV10-3 combines with J gene TRBJ2-3, with D tentatively TRBD2 (6 bases). CDR1 and CDR2 from the germline V gene are ENHRY and SYGVKD. Between the trimmed V and J ends, which lost 6 bases and 0 bases, there was a span of 22 bases. The CDR3 runs 18 residues. The chain's CDR3 is CAIRGFGEAATSTDTQYF. The CDR3 DNA sequence: TGTGCCATCAGGGGGTTCGGGGAGGCGGCTACTAGCACAGATACGCAGTATTTT.

V and J are TRBV18 and TRBJ2-1; 10 nucleotides align to TRBD2. The CDR3 extends over 17 amino acids. Trimming took 6 bases from V and 2 from J; bases not matched to a gene: 10. Germline V lookup: CDR1 KGHSH, CDR2 LQKENI. The CDR3 sequence: CASSLNQGLATYNEQFF. CDR3 sequence (DNA): TGTGCCAGCTCTCTCAATCAGGGACTAGCGACCTACAATGAGCAGTTCTTC.

This chain connects TRBV5-1 to TRBJ1-6; D gene ambiguous. Germline lookup yields CDR1 SGHRS and CDR2 YFSETQ. Trimming cost V 1 base and J 3 bases, with 17 bases left between them. The CDR3 is 18 residues long. The CDR3 nucleotides are TGCGCCAGCAGCTTGAGTGCGAGAAATACTGACTATAATTCACCCCTCCACTTT. Protein: CASSLSARNTDYNSPLHF.

The chain's CDR3 is CAGQTTDTQYF. The CDR3 region has the DNA TGTGCGGGGCAGACCACAGATACGCAGTATTTT. The J gene is TRBJ2-3, the V gene TRBV5-4; a weak D match, TRBD1 (5 bases). The germline V gene encodes CDR1 SGHNT and CDR2 YYREEE (reference sequence). The CDR3 totals 11 residues.

The chain combines TRBV6-2 or TRBV6-3 with TRBJ2-5; 9 bases fit TRBD2. Germline CDR1 reads MNHEY; CDR2 reads SVGEGT. This CDR3 spans 17 amino acids. J was trimmed by 5 bases and V by 5 bases; bases with no gene match: 15. CDR3 residues: CASSPGSGRPQWETQYF. CDR3 nucleotides: TGTGCCAGCAGTCCAGGAAGCGGGAGGCCACAGTGGGAGACCCAGTACTTC.

J is TRBJ2-2 and V is TRBV27; 10 positions match TRBD1. The V and J ends lost 3 bases and 5 bases, in that order; junction bases with no gene match: 3. Germline CDR1 MNHEY, CDR2 SMNVEV (reference sequence). This CDR3 has 15 residues. The CDR3: CASSFPGQGTGELFF. The DNA of the CDR3 is TGTGCCAGCAGTTTCCCGGGACAGGGGACCGGGGAGCTGTTTTTT.

The V and J genes are TRBV2 and TRBJ2-2; D is possibly TRBD1 (6 bases). Trimming pared 5 bases from V and 0 bases from J, leaving 10 bases between. This CDR3 is 15 amino acids long. Germline lookup yields CDR1 SNHLY and CDR2 FYNNEI. CDR3 region: CASSQRTANTGELFF. The CDR3 nucleotides read TGTGCCAGCAGTCAGAGGACAGCGAACACCGGGGAGCTGTTTTTT.

The V gene is TRBV5-1, the J gene TRBJ2-1, with D tentatively TRBD2 (6 bases). Germline CDR1 and CDR2: SGHRS and YFSETQ. The CDR3 is 15 amino acids. Trimming stripped 3 bases from V and 8 bases from J, with 18 bases between. The CDR3 DNA is TGCGCCAGCAGCTATTTTACCGGGAGAGGCGATGAGCAGTTCTTC. Amino acids: CASSYFTGRGDEQFF.

The chain employs TRBV7-9 and TRBJ1-4, with D maybe TRBD1 (5 bases). The CDR3 length is 15 residues. Germline CDR1 and CDR2: SEHNR and FQNEAQ (reference sequence). V was clipped by 6 bases and J by 3 bases, with 14 bases between them. CDR3 protein: CASRDTGLANEKLFF. The CDR3 nucleotides read TGTGCCAGCAGAGATACAGGATTGGCTAATGAAAAACTGTTTTTT.

This chain links TRBV19 with TRBJ1-4; 7 positions agree with TRBD1. V gave up 5 bases and J gave up 3 bases; unmatched junction bases: 6. The germline gives CDR1 LNHDA, CDR2 SQIVND (reference sequence). The CDR3 is made up of 15 amino acids. The CDR3 region has the DNA TGTGCCAGTAGTCTCCGGGACAGCCCTAATGAAAAACTGTTTTTT. Translated: CASSLRDSPNEKLFF. Full variable domain (rest looked up from reference TRBV19 and TRBJ1-4): DGGITQSPKYLFRKEGQNVTLSCEQNLNHDAMYWYRQDPGQGLRLIYYSQIVNDFQKGDIAEGYSVSREKKESFPLTVTSAQKNPTAFYLCASSLRDSPNEKLFFGSGTQLSVL.